This T cell receptor (beta chain) is from a study of TIL therapy for anti-PD-1-resistant metastatic lung cancer. Study information: Tumors were harvested before any PD-1/PD-L1 blockade.

The time point: pre-treatment sample, taken before nivolumab and TIL therapy. This was the immunoSEQ v3 assay. Generated by immunoSEQ multiplex PCR, the TCRdb table keeps only in-frame clones and is missing some. The sample carries 15,000 to 20,000 clones, about four fifths recorded once. There are 15 residues in the CDR3. Germline trimming cut 5 bases from V and 5 bases from J; bases unmatched to any gene: 3. Germline V gene data show CDR1 as MNHEY and CDR2 as SVGAGI. This clonotype was obtained from a person between 25 and 80 years old with non-small cell lung cancer. V is TRBV6-5 and J is TRBJ2-1; 13 nucleotides align to TRBD2. The sequences come from blood, collected at baseline. CDR3 protein: CASSRTSGGNNEQFF. The CDR3 DNA follows: TGTGCCAGCAGTCGGACTAGCGGGGGCAACAATGAGCAGTTCTTC.